These 10 T cell receptor beta chains share one sample of origin, sequenced in a study of beta chain features in type 1 diabetes (dated by TCRdb to 2017 to 2018). What the work shows at the level of the full study, not this receptor alone: In all four CD4+ subsets, TCRB CDR3 length was moderately but significantly shorter in type 1 diabetes patients.

Libraries were made using the immunoSEQ multiplex PCR assay. The High Capacity cDNA Reverse Transcription Kit was used to reverse transcribe all of the isolated RNA, meaning that expressed TCRB transcripts were what got sequenced. TCRdb holds this immuneACCESS table with in-frame rearrangements only. Some clones are missing; in checked studies, unresolved V genes explain under half, and the rest has no known cause. Here the sample has about 150,000 clones; 8.5% to 10% occur a single time. Of the sample, approximately 0.7% falls within the top ten clones. These TCRs are of unknown antigen specificity. Sequenced material: central memory CD4+ T cells from blood. The receptors derive from a woman in her 30s with type 1 diabetes.

This clone appeared a few times. This chain joins TRBV18 and TRBJ2-5; 7 nucleotides agree with TRBD1. Germline CDR1 and CDR2: KGHSH and LQKENI. The CDR3 has 15 residues. J lost 6 bases, V lost 5 bases, and 12 bases had no gene match. The CDR3 sequence: CASSASQGPGKTQYF. The CDR3, as DNA: TGTGCCAGCTCAGCCTCACAGGGGCCGGGGAAGACCCAGTACTTC.

This rearrangement joins TRBV5-1 to TRBJ2-7; 7 bases agree with TRBD1. The V and J ends lost 0 bases and 1 base, in that order; junction bases with no gene match: 4. CDR3 length equals 15 residues. CDR1 is SGHRS and CDR2 is YFSETQ in the germline V gene. DNA of the CDR3: TGCGCCAGCAGCTTGGACGGGACAGCGTCCTACGAGCAGTACTTC. Residues: CASSLDGTASYEQYF.

The rearrangement joins TRBV25-1 to TRBJ2-7, with 7 bases matching TRBD1. CDR3 length equals 14 residues. Trimming took 7 bases from V and 4 from J; bases not matched to a gene: 10. Germline CDR1 is MGHDK and CDR2 is SYGVNS. DNA for the CDR3: TGTGCCAGCACCAGTGAGGGGACAGCTTACGAGCAGTACTTC. It is translated as CASTSEGTAYEQYF.

This chain links TRBV30 with TRBJ1-1; possibly TRBD1 for D (6 bases). The CDR3 is 13 residues long. Looked up from germline, CDR1 is GTSNPN and CDR2 is SVGIG (reference sequence). V was shortened by 5 bases and J by 0 bases, with 10 bases between the two germline ends. The CDR3 region has the DNA TGTGCCTGGTCCAGGGACATGAACACTGAAGCTTTCTTT. Residues: CAWSRDMNTEAFF.

This clone was detected only a few times. The rearrangement joins TRBV18 to TRBJ2-3; TRBD2 matches at 11 bases. This CDR3 is 15 amino acids long. Germline CDR1 reads KGHSH; CDR2 reads LQKENI. Unmatched junction bases numbered 8, after V lost 8 bases and J lost 4 bases. DNA for the CDR3: TGTGCCAGCGAAGGGACTAGCGGATACGCAGATACGCAGTATTTT. It codes for CASEGTSGYADTQYF.

This clone was counted only a few times. CDR3: CAWRAGGSGNTIYF. DNA for the CDR3: TGTGCCTGGAGGGCAGGGGGGTCTGGAAACACCATATATTTT. The rearrangement links TRBV30 to TRBJ1-3; 7 positions match TRBD1. The CDR3 is made up of 14 amino acids. The germline V gene has CDR1 GTSNPN and CDR2 SVGIG (reference sequence). Germline trimming cut 3 bases from V and 1 base from J; bases unmatched to any gene: 3.

The chain is built from TRBV16 and TRBJ2-3; unclear D gene. This CDR3 is built from 15 residues. The V and J ends lost 3 bases and 1 base respectively, with 11 bases between them. Per germline, CDR1 KGHSY and CDR2 FQNENV. For the CDR3, the DNA is TGTGCCAGCAGCCATCGTTCACCGGGCACAGATACGCAGTATTTT. Translated, it gives CASSHRSPGTDTQYF.

This clone was detected a few times. The chain joins TRBV29-1 to TRBJ1-5; D is ambiguous. CDR1 SQVTM and CDR2 ANQGSEA come from the germline V gene. The V end lost 6 bases, the J end lost 0 bases, and 6 bases lay between the germline ends. The CDR3 has 12 residues. CDR3 in amino acids: CSVQNSNQPQHF. The CDR3 nucleotides read TGCAGCGTACAGAATAGCAATCAGCCCCAGCATTTT.

The chain couples TRBV7-2 to TRBJ2-3, with 11 positions matching TRBD2. Germline V CDR1 and CDR2: SGHTA, FQGNSA. V lost 1 base, J lost 9 bases, and 9 bases stayed unmatched. The CDR3 has 16 residues. CDR3: CASSLDASGGIRTQYF. In DNA form, the CDR3 reads TGTGCCAGCAGCTTAGATGCTAGCGGGGGGATTAGAACGCAGTATTTT. Filled out from reference TRBV7-2 and TRBJ2-3, the complete variable domain reads GAGVSQSPSNKVTEKGKDVELRCDPISGHTALYWYRQSLGQGLEFLIYFQGNSAPDKSGLPSDRFSAERTGGSVSTLTIQRTQQEDSAVYLCASSLDASGGIRTQYFGPGTRLTVL.

The chain recombines TRBV30 with TRBJ2-2, with 13 nucleotides matching TRBD2. CDR1 and CDR2 from the germline V gene are GTSNPN and SVGIG (reference sequence). The CDR3 is 16 amino acids. J gave up 5 bases and V 2 bases, and 5 bases lay outside the gene matches. The CDR3 sequence: CAWSTGLAGVTGELFF. CDR3 nucleotides: TGTGCCTGGAGTACCGGACTAGCGGGAGTGACCGGGGAGCTGTTTTTT.